The text below deals with one T cell receptor beta chain. The source of the sample is a study of blood T cell repertoires in COVID-19. Study details: The United States, Italy and Spain supplied acute and convalescent COVID-19 samples. PBMCs, B-cell-depleted T cells, or T cells were the source of the cDNA or gDNA that made up the material.

Sequencing used immunoSEQ multiplex PCR; TCRdb keeps in-frame clones, though not all of them. The table lists over 250,000 clones, 85% of them singletons. There are 17 residues in the CDR3. Germline values: CDR1 SGHNT, CDR2 YYREEE (reference sequence). The V segment lost 4 bases and the J segment 1 base; nucleotides outside the gene matches: 13. This chain connects TRBV5-4 to TRBJ2-7; 8 bases match TRBD1. The sequencing input was peripheral blood. This sequence was found in a human donor in a cohort sampled during active COVID-19. DNA for the CDR3: TGTGCCAGCAGCGCCCCCCTAGAACGACAGGGGTCCTACGAGCAGTACTTC. This translates into CASSAPLERQGSYEQYF.